This TCR beta chain derives from a study of early T cells in non-severe SARS-CoV-2 infection. Points on this clonotype: The antigen is unknown.

Trimming removed 4 bases from V and 1 base from J; junction bases left unmatched: 12. Germline V gene lookup returns CDR1 DFQATT and CDR2 SNEGSKA (reference sequence). The CDR3 loop spans 17 amino acids. Study-wide findings and caveats: In VDJdb matching, anti-spike CD8 responses were favored while private and CD4 specificities went missing.

Unique molecular identifiers were added to individual cDNA molecules. MiXCR was run by TCRdb on the 5' RACE reads, yielding one entry per CDR3 protein. The sample has fewer than 35,000 distinct CDR3 sequences, roughly 4.4% seen once. The clonotype originates from an adult who was a healthcare worker with PCR-confirmed SARS-CoV-2 infection or an uninfected control (not recorded which). Sequenced sample: whole blood. This chain joins TRBV20-1 and TRBJ2-3; TRBD1 agrees at 9 bases. The CDR3 coding sequence is TGCAGTGCTACGGACAGGGGCGCACGGCCTGGCACAGATACGCAGTATTTT. Amino acid sequence: CSATDRGARPGTDTQYF.